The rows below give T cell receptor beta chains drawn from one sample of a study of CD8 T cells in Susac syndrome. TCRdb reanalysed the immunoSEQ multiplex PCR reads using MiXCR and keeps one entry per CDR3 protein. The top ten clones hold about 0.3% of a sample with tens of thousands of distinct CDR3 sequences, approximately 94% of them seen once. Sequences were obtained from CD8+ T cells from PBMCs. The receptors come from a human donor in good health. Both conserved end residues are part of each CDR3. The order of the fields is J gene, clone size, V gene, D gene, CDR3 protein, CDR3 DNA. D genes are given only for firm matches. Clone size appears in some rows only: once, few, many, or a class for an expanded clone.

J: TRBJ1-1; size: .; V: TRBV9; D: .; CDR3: CASSEGGALNTEAFF; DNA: TGTGCCAGCAGCGAGGGAGGGGCGTTGAACACTGAAGCTTTCTTT
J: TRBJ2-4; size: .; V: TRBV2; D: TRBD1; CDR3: CASRAKEGGQNIQYF; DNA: TGTGCCAGCAGGGCCAAGGAAGGGGGCCAAAACATTCAGTACTTC
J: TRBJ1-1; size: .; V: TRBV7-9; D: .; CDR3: CASSWGGEAFF; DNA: TGTGCCAGCAGCTGGGGGGGTGAAGCTTTCTTT
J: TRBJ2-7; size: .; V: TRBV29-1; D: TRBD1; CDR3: CSVDLRDRGSYEQYF; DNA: TGCAGCGTTGATCTCCGGGACAGGGGATCCTACGAGCAGTACTTC
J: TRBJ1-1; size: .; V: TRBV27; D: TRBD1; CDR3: CASGGTGNTEAFF; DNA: TGTGCCAGCGGCGGGACAGGGAACACTGAAGCTTTCTTT
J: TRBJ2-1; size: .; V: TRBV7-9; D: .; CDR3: CASSILPNEQFF; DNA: TGTGCCAGCAGCATACTACCCAATGAGCAGTTCTTC
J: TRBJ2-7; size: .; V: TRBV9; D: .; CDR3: CASSVRGADYEQYF; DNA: TGTGCCAGCAGCGTTAGGGGGGCCGACTACGAGCAGTACTTC
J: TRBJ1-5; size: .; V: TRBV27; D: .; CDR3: CASSLDPDSNQPQHF; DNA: TGTGCCAGCAGTCTCGACCCCGATAGCAATCAGCCCCAGCATTTT
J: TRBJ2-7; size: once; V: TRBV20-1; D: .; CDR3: CSARGRDHASYEQYF; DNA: TGCAGTGCTAGAGGCCGGGACCACGCGTCCTACGAGCAGTACTTC
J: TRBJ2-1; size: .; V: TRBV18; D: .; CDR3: CASSPRQGTYNEQFF; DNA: TGTGCCAGCTCACCACGCCAGGGGACCTACAATGAGCAGTTCTTC
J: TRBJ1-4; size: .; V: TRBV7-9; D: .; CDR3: CASTPVRGATNEKLFF; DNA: TGTGCCAGCACCCCGGTTCGGGGAGCAACTAATGAAAAACTGTTTTTT
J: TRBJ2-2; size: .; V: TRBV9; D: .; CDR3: CASSVDPGTTNTGELFF; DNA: TGTGCCAGCAGCGTGGACCCCGGGACGACGAACACCGGGGAGCTGTTTTTT
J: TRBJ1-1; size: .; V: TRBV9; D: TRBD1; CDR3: CASSGRGTGGNTEAFF; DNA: TGTGCCAGCAGCGGAAGAGGGACAGGGGGCAACACTGAAGCTTTCTTT
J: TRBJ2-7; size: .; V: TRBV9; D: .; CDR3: CASSVDQGEQYF; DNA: TGTGCCAGCAGCGTAGATCAGGGCGAGCAGTACTTC
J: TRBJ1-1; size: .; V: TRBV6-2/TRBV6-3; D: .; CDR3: CASSYSLSPEAFF; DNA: TGTGCCAGCAGTTACTCGCTTTCCCCTGAAGCTTTCTTT
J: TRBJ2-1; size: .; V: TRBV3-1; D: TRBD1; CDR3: CASSLLWTGGSSEQFF; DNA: TGTGCCAGCAGCCTGTTATGGACAGGGGGATCAAGTGAGCAGTTCTTC
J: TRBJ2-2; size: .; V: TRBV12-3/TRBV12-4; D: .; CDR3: CASSSSTTEKELFF; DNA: TGTGCCAGCAGTTCCTCGACGACCGAGAAGGAGCTGTTTTTT
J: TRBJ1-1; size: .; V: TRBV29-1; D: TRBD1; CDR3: CSVEGQGEWVNTEAFF; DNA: TGCAGCGTTGAGGGACAGGGAGAGTGGGTTAACACTGAAGCTTTCTTT
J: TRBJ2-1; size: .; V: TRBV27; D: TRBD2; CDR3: CASGLAGSNEQFF; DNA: TGTGCCAGCGGACTAGCGGGATCCAATGAGCAGTTCTTC
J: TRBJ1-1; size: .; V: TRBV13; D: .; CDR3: CASTLRDLGMNTEAFF; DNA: TGTGCCAGCACCCTCCGGGATCTGGGGATGAACACTGAAGCTTTCTTT
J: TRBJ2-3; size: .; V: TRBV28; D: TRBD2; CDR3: CASSSPHYAGADTQYF; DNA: TGTGCCAGCAGTTCCCCCCACTACGCGGGAGCGGATACGCAGTATTTT
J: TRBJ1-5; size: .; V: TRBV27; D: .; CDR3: CASSLSKQPQHF; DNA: TGTGCCAGCAGTTTATCGAAACAGCCCCAGCATTTT
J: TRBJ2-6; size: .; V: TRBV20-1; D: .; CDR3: CSALGEGPGANVLTF; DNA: TGCAGTGCCTTAGGCGAAGGACCCGGGGCCAACGTCCTGACTTTC
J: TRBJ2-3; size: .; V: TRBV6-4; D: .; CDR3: CASSDFVGADTQYF; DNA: TGTGCCAGCAGTGACTTTGTGGGAGCAGATACGCAGTATTTT
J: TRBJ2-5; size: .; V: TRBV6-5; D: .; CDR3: CASSYMGLAGETQYF; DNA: TGTGCCAGCAGTTACATGGGGCTAGCAGGAGAGACCCAGTACTTC
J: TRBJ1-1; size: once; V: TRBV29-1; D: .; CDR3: CSVEDKRGNTEAFF; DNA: TGCAGCGTTGAAGATAAGAGGGGAAACACTGAAGCTTTCTTT
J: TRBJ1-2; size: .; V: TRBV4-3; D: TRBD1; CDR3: CASSASTGAKWYGYTF; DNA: TGCGCCAGCAGCGCATCTACAGGGGCCAAATGGTATGGCTACACCTTC
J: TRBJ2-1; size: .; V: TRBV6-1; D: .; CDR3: CASRPSYNEQFF; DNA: TGTGCCAGCAGGCCCAGTTACAATGAGCAGTTCTTC
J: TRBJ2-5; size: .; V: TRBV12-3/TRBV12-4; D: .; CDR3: CASSFDGTTQYF; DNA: TGTGCCAGCAGTTTCGACGGGACGACCCAGTACTTC
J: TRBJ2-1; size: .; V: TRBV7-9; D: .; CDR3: CASSGINNEQFF; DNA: TGTGCCAGCAGCGGTATTAACAATGAGCAGTTCTTC
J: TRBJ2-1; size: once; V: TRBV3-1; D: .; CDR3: CASSQELSGADEQFF; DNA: TGTGCCAGCAGCCAAGAACTTTCGGGGGCGGACGAGCAGTTCTTC
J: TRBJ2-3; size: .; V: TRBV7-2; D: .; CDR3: CASTPTGPAVDTQYF; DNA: TGTGCCAGCACCCCCACGGGTCCAGCGGTAGATACGCAGTATTTT
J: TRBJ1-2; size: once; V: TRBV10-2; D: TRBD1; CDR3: CASSQGQGLGYTF; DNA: TGCGCCAGCAGTCAAGGACAGGGTCTGGGCTACACCTTC
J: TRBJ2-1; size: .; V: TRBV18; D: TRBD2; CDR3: CASSSGSSYNEQFF; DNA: TGTGCCAGCTCCAGCGGGAGCTCCTACAATGAGCAGTTCTTC
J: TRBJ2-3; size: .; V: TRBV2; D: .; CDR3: CASSAAGVAGSDTQYF; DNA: TGTGCCAGCAGTGCGGCAGGGGTGGCTGGTTCGGATACGCAGTATTTT
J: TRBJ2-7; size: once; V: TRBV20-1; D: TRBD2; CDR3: CSARTSDRSYEQYF; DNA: TGCAGTGCGAGAACTAGCGATAGGTCCTACGAGCAGTACTTC
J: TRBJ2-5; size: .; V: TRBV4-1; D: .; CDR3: CASSQGPSAQETQYF; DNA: TGCGCCAGCAGCCAAGGACCCAGCGCCCAAGAGACCCAGTACTTC